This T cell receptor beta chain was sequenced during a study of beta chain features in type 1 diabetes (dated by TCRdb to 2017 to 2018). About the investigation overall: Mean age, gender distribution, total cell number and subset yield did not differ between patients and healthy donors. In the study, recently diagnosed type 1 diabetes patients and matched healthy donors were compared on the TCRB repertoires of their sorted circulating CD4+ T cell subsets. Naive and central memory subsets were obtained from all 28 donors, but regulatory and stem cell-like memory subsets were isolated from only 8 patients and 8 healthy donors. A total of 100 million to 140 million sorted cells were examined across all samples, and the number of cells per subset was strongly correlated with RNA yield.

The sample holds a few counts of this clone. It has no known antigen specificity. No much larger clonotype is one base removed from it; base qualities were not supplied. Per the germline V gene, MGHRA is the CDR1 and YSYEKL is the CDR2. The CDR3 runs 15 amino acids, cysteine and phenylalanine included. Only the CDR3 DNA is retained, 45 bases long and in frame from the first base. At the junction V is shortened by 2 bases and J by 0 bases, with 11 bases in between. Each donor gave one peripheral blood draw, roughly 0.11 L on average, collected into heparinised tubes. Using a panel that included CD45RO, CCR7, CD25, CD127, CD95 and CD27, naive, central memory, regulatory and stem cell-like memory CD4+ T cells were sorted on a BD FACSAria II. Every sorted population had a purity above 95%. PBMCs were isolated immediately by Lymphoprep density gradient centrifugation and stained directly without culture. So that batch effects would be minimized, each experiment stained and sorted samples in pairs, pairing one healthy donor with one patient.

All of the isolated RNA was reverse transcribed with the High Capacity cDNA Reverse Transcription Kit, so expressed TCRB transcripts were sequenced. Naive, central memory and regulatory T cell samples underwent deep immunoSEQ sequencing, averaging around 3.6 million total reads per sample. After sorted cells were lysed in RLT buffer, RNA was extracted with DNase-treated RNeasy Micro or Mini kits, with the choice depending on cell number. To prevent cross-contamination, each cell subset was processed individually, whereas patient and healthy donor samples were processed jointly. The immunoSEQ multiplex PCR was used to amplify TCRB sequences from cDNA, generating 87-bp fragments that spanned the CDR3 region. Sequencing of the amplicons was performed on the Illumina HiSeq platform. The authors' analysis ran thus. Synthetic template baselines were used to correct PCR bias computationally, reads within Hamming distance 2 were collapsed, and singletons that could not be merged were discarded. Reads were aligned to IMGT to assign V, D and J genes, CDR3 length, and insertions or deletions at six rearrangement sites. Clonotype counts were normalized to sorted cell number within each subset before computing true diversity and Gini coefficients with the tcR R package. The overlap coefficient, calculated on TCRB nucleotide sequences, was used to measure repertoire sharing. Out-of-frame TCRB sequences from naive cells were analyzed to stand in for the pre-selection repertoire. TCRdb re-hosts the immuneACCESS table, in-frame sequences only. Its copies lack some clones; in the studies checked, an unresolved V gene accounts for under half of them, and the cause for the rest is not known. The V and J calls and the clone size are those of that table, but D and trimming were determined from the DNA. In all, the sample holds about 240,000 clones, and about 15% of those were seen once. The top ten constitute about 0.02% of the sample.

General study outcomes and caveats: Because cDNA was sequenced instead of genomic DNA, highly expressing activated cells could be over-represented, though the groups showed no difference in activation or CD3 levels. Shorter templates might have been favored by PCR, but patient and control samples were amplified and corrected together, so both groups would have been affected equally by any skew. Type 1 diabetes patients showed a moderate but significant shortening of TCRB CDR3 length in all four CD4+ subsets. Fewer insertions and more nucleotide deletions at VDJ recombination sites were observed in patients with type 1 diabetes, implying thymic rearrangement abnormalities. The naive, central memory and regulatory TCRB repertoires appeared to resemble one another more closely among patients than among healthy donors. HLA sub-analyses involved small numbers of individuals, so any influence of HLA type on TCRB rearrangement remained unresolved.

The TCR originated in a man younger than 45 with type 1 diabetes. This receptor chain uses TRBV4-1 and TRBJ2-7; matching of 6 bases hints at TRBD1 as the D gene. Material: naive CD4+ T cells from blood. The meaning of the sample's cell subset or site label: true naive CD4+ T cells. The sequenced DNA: TGCGCCAGCAGCCAAACGACAGGAAGCTCCTACGAGCAGTACTTC. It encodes CASSQTTGSSYEQYF.